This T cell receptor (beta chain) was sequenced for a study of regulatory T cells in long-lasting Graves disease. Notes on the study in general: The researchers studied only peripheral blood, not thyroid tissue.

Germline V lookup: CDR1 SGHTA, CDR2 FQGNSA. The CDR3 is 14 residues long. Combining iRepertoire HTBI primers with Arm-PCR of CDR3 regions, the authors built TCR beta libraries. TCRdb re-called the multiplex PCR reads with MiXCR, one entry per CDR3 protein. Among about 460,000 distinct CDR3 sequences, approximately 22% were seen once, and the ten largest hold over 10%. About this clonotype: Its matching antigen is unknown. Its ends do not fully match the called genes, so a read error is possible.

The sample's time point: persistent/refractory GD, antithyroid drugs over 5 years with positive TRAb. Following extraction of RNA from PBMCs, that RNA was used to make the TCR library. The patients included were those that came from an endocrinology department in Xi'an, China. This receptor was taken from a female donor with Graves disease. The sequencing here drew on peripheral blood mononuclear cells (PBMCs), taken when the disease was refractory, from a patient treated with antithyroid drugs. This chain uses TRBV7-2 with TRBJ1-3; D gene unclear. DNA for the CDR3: TGCGCCAGCAGCTTGGTAGGGATTGGAAACACCATATATTTT. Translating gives CASSLVGIGNTIYF.